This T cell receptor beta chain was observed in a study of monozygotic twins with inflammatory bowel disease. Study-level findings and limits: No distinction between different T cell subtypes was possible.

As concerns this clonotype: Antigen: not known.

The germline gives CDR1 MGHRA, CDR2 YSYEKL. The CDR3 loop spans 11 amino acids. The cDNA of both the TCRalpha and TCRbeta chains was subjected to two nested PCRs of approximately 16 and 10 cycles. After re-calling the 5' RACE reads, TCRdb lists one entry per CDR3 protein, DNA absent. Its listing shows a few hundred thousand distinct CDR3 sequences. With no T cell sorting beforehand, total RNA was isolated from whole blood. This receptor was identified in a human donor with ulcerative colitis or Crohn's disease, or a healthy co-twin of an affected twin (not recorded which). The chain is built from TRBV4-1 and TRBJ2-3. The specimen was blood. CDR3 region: CASSQLDTQYF.